This T cell receptor beta chain was sequenced during a study of patients and donors after allogeneic stem cell transplantation. From the RT-PCR reads, TCRdb called clonotypes with MiXCR, one entry per CDR3 protein. Here the sample spans some 960,000 distinct CDR3 sequences, about a sixth being singletons. This clonotype turned up a few times. Germline CDR1 reads SGHTA; CDR2 reads FQGTGA. The CDR3 covers 14 residues. Trimming cost V 1 base and J 6 bases; bases outside gene matches: 5. Sample: blood, either unsorted or a sorted T cell fraction (not recorded which). This rearrangement joins TRBV7-3 to TRBJ2-7; 8 bases align to TRBD2. This clonotype was sampled from a human donor who was either an allogeneic HSCT recipient or a stem cell or donor lymphocyte infusion donor (not recorded which). It is not recorded whose cells these are; they may come from a transplant donor. CDR3 loop: CASSLNSGMGEQYF. The CDR3 DNA reads as TGTGCCAGCAGCTTAAATAGCGGGATGGGCGAGCAGTACTTC.